This T cell receptor beta chain was retrieved from a study of blood T cells in healthy people across ages. Next came a second PCR, run for about 7 to 12 cycles, which used a sample-barcoded 5' primer along with a J-beta primer mix. TCRdb ran MiXCR on the 5' RACE reads and lists one entry per CDR3 protein. Of about a million distinct CDR3 sequences in the sample, 45% to 50% were seen once. The CDR3 length is 15 residues. V dropped 3 bases and J dropped 7; count of bases not matched to a gene: 8. Germline lookup yields CDR1 DFQATT and CDR2 SNEGSKA (reference sequence). Findings of the study overall: Bulk PBMC profiling left naive and antigen-experienced comparisons inconclusive.

Details on this clonotype: The antigen is undetermined.

The clonotype originates from a young man in good health. The source material was blood. The chain is built from TRBV20-1 and TRBJ1-5, with 11 positions matching TRBD1. The CDR3 protein is CSARDRGLLFQPQHF. The CDR3 DNA follows: TGCAGTGCTAGGGACAGGGGGCTTTTATTCCAGCCCCAGCATTTT.